A selection of T cell receptor beta chains follows, all from one sample in a study of technical replicates of blood from several donors. Assay used: immunoSEQ multiplex PCR; TCRdb lists only in-frame clones, some missing. The repertoire holds about 76,000 clones, with 70% to 90% as singletons. Sequencing was carried out using PBMCs. The origin of the receptors is a human donor in good health. Some clones in this sample may be carry-over from other donors' samples. Both conserved end residues are part of each CDR3. The D gene is left open where the match is weak. The size field is filled for only some rows; it gives once, few, many or a size class.

>TRBD2|once|TRBV27|TRBJ2-1
TGTGCCAGCAGTTTATGGGCTAGCGGGGGGATAGGGGATGAGCAGTTCTTC
CASSLWASGGIGDEQFF
>TRBD2|-|TRBV5-6|TRBJ2-1
TGTGCCAGCAGCCTCGGACTAGAACGGGGCGGGTTCTTC
CASSLGLERGGFF
>TRBD1|-|TRBV6-1|TRBJ1-5
TGTGCCAGCACTATGGGACAGCCTCCGGAGCCCCAGCATTTT
CASTMGQPPEPQHF
>-|-|TRBV5-1|TRBJ2-2
TGCGCCACCAATCCAGGGGCGGTTAGTGCCGGGGAGCTGTTTTTT
CATNPGAVSAGELFF
>TRBD2|-|TRBV6-6|TRBJ2-3
TGTGCCAGCAGACCTACTAGCGGGAGAGTCGGTACGCAGTATTTT
CASRPTSGRVGTQYF
>TRBD2|-|TRBV11-2|TRBJ2-3
TGTGCCAGCAGACCCGGCGGGAGGGGGCCTTTAGATACGCAGTATTTT
CASRPGGRGPLDTQYF
>TRBD1|-|TRBV10-3|TRBJ2-7
TGTGCCATCAGTGAGTCTTGGGACAGTCAACTCTACGAGCAGTACTTC
CAISESWDSQLYEQYF
>TRBD1|-|TRBV7-7|TRBJ2-7
TGTGCCAGCAGCTTCCGAGGGACAGTCTCCTACGAGCAGTACTTC
CASSFRGTVSYEQYF
>TRBD1|-|TRBV6-5|TRBJ1-2
TGTGCCAGCAGTTACGGGGGACAGGACTATGGCTACACCTTC
CASSYGGQDYGYTF
>-|-|TRBV18|TRBJ2-2
TGTGCCAGCTCATTGGGACTTTCGAACACCGGGGAGCTGTTTTTT
CASSLGLSNTGELFF
>-|-|TRBV25-1|TRBJ1-5
TGTGCCAGCAGTGATTCGCAGGAACACAATCAGCCCCAGCATTTT
CASSDSQEHNQPQHF
>-|-|TRBV4-1|TRBJ2-1
TGCGCCAGCTCTATTATGCTAGCGAACTACAATGAGCAGTTCTTC
CASSIMLANYNEQFF
>-|-|TRBV5-4|TRBJ2-2
TGTGCCAGCTCCCCCGTTGGGCGGGGCACGAACACCGGGGAGCTGTTTTTT
CASSPVGRGTNTGELFF
>TRBD2|-|TRBV4-3|TRBJ2-1
TGCGCCAGCAGCTACGGGACTAGCGGGAGAAATGAGCAGTTCTTC
CASSYGTSGRNEQFF
>TRBD2|-|TRBV18|TRBJ2-1
TGTGCCAGCTCACAGGATAGCGGGTACAATGAGCAGTTCTTC
CASSQDSGYNEQFF
>TRBD2|once|TRBV7-2|TRBJ2-3
TGTGCCAGCAGCTTAGTAGCGGGGGGAGTCAGTAATACGCAGTATTTT
CASSLVAGGVSNTQYF